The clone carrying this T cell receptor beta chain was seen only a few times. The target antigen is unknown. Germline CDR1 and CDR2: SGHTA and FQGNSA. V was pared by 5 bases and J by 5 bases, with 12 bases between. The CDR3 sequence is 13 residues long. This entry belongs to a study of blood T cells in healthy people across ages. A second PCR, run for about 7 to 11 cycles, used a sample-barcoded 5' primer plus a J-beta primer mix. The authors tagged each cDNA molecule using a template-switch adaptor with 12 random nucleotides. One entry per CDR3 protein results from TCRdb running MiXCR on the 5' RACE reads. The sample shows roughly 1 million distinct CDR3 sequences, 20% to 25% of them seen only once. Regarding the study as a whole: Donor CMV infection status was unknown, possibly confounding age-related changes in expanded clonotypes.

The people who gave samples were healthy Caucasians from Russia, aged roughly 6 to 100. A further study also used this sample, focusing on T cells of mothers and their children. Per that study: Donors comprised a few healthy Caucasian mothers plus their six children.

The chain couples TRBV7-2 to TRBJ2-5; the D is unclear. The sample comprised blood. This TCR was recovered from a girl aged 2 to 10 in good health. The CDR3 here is CASSHDHGETQYF. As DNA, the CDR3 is TGTGCCAGCAGCCATGATCACGGGGAGACCCAGTACTTC. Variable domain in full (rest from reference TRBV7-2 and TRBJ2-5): GAGVSQSPSNKVTEKGKDVELRCDPISGHTALYWYRQSLGQGLEFLIYFQGNSAPDKSGLPSDRFSAERTGGSVSTLTIQRTQQEDSAVYLCASSHDHGETQYFGPGTRLLVL.